This TCR beta chain was captured in a study of T-cell memory formation after mild COVID-19. This clonotype has only a few counts. The antigen is undetermined. Study-wide findings and caveats: Clones from the second wave (peaking day 37) had unconfirmed SARS-CoV-2 specificity.

TCRdb used MiXCR to reprocess the 5' RACE reads, holding one entry per CDR3 protein. In the table there are approximately 290,000 distinct CDR3 sequences, about 16% of which are singletons. Germline CDR1 SGHNT, CDR2 YYREEE (reference sequence). The CDR3 covers 12 residues. The ends lost 5 bases at V and 10 bases at J; junction bases unmatched: 5. Sequenced sample: PBMCs or a T cell subset sorted from them (not recorded which). The TCR comes from a young man who had mild COVID-19 (a few samples of this study predate the infection). Cell type and time point are not known. This chain connects TRBV5-4 to TRBJ2-1, with 8 bases identical to TRBD2. CDR3 DNA: TGTGCCAGCAGGGGACTAGTCGGGGAGCAGTTCTTC. Translation gives CASRGLVGEQFF. Combining the CDR3 with reference TRBV5-4 and TRBJ2-1 gives the whole variable domain ETGVTQSPTHLIKTRGQQVTLRCSSQSGHNTVSWYQQALGQGPQFIFQYYREEENGRGNFPPRFSGLQFPNYSSELNVNALELDDSALYLCASRGLVGEQFFGPGTRLTVL.